Following are 17 T cell receptor beta chains from one sample sequenced in a study of early T cells in non-severe SARS-CoV-2 infection. TCRdb redid the calling of the 5' RACE reads with MiXCR, one entry per CDR3 protein. The table lists 75,000 to 80,000 distinct CDR3 sequences, around 15% of them singletons, with roughly an eighth in the top ten. Sequenced: whole blood. These receptors were taken from an adult who was a healthcare worker with PCR-confirmed SARS-CoV-2 infection or an uninfected control (not recorded which).

This clonotype was observed a few times. This chain links TRBV15 with TRBJ2-2; D is undetermined. With 3 bases removed from V and 4 bases from J, the gap between germline ends came to 3 bases. The germline V gene has CDR1 LNHNV and CDR2 YYDKDF (reference sequence). This CDR3 is 12 amino acids long. The CDR3 nucleotides are TGTGCCACCAGCAGCATCACCGGGGAGCTGTTTTTT. Translation: CATSSITGELFF.

The chain combines TRBV12-3 or TRBV12-4 with TRBJ1-1, with D maybe TRBD1 (5 bases). Between the trimmed V and J ends, which lost 3 bases and 3 bases, there was a span of 11 bases. This CDR3 contains 14 residues. CDR3 sequence (DNA): TGTGCCAGCAGTTTCCGGGGGGTCGACACTGAAGCTTTCTTT. Translated, it gives CASSFRGVDTEAFF.

This clonotype was counted a few times. The V gene is TRBV6-6, the J gene TRBJ2-7, with D maybe TRBD1 (6 bases). Germline CDR1 reads MNHNY; CDR2 reads SVGAGI (reference sequence). The CDR3 spans 14 residues. Trimming removed 10 bases at V and 5 bases at J, with 21 bases between. The CDR3 region is CAIGMGAVGHEQYF. CDR3 coding DNA: TGTGCCATCGGCATGGGGGCCGTGGGGCACGAGCAGTACTTC.

There are a few counts of this clonotype. This chain connects TRBV5-5 to TRBJ2-7; D is undetermined. V lost 3 bases, J lost 4 bases, and 8 bases lay in between. The germline gives CDR1 SGHKS, CDR2 YYEKEE (reference sequence). This CDR3 is 12 amino acids long. Here the CDR3 DNA reads TGTGCCAGCAGCTACGGATTTTACGAGCAGTACTTC. This encodes CASSYGFYEQYF.

The rearrangement uses TRBV6-5 and TRBJ2-7; D perhaps matches TRBD1 (6 bases). The germline gives CDR1 MNHEY, CDR2 SVGAGI. The length of the CDR3 is 14 residues. V was pared by 7 bases and J by 6 bases, with 19 bases between. The CDR3 coding sequence is TGTGCCAGCAAGAGCGGAACGAGCAGGGGCGAGCAGTACTTC. It codes for CASKSGTSRGEQYF.

This clonotype turned up a few times. At one end the junction does not follow the germline gene, possibly because of a read error. V and J are TRBV5-1 and TRBJ1-2; D possibly corresponds to TRBD1 (5 bases). Per the germline V gene, CDR1 is SGHRS and CDR2 is YFSETQ. The CDR3 length is 15 residues. The CDR3: CASSLAGGTGYRYTF. CDR3 in DNA: TGCGCCAGCAGCTTGGCCGGAGGGACCGGCTATCGCTACACCTTC.

The chain links TRBV7-8 to TRBJ2-1; no clear D. The germline V gene encodes CDR1 SGHVS and CDR2 FQNEAQ. This CDR3 contains 12 residues. V lost 6 bases and J lost 9, with 12 bases in between. CDR3 protein: CASSSWIAEQFF. The CDR3 DNA reads TGTGCCAGCAGTTCCTGGATCGCTGAGCAGTTCTTC. Based on the CDR3 plus reference TRBV7-8 and TRBJ2-1, the full variable domain is GAGVSQSPRYKVAKRGQDVALRCDPISGHVSLFWYQQALGQGPEFLTYFQNEAQLDKSGLPSDRFFAERPEGSVSTLKIQRTQQEDSAVYLCASSSWIAEQFFGPGTRLTVL.

This clonotype was seen a few times. This sequence joins TRBV2 and TRBJ2-7; possibly TRBD2 for D (6 bases). V shed 6 bases and J shed 2 bases, with 14 bases lying between them. The CDR3 consists of 14 residues. CDR1 and CDR2 (germline): SNHLY, FYNNEI. The CDR3 coding sequence is TGTGCCAGCAGGTTTACTAGCACCACCTACGAGCAGTACTTC. Protein: CASRFTSTTYEQYF. Looking up the rest from reference TRBV2 and TRBJ2-7 gives the full variable domain: EPEVTQTPSHQVTQMGQEVILRCVPISNHLYFYWYRQILGQKVEFLVSFYNNEISEKSEIFDDQFSVERPDGSNFTLKIRSTKLEDSAMYFCASRFTSTTYEQYFGPGTRLTVT.

This clonotype was observed a handful of times. In DNA, the CDR3 is TGCGCCAGCAGCACAGGACTAGCGGGGGGGCCGCCAGATACGCAGTATTTT. Protein sequence: CASSTGLAGGPPDTQYF. The rearrangement links TRBV5-1 to TRBJ2-3; 15 nucleotides align to TRBD2. This CDR3 has 17 amino acids. Germline V gives CDR1 SGHRS, CDR2 YFSETQ. Unmatched junction bases numbered 7, after V lost 4 bases and J lost 4 bases.

The rearrangement joins TRBV18 to TRBJ2-2; TRBD1 aligns across 8 bases. Per germline, CDR1 KGHSH and CDR2 LQKENI. CDR3 length: 16 amino acids. V lost 7 bases, J lost 3 bases, and 10 bases stayed unmatched. Here the CDR3 DNA reads TGTGCCAGCTTACAAACCGGGACAGGCTACACCGGGGAGCTGTTTTTT. Translating it yields CASLQTGTGYTGELFF.

This clonotype has only a few counts. The V call is TRBV11-2, the J call TRBJ2-1; 14 positions match TRBD2. V gave up 5 bases and J gave up 9 bases; unmatched junction bases: 6. The CDR3 consists of 15 residues. Germline V gives CDR1 SGHAT, CDR2 FQNNGV. CDR3 loop: CASSRLAGGLIEQFF. The CDR3 coding sequence is TGTGCCAGCAGCCGACTAGCGGGAGGGTTAATTGAGCAGTTCTTC.

The chain carries TRBV12-5 and TRBJ1-3; D is undetermined. Germline V CDR1 and CDR2: LGHNT, FRNRAP. The CDR3 sequence is 12 residues long. V lost 5 bases and J lost 0, with 2 bases in between. CDR3 bases: TGTGCTAGTGGTACCTCTGGAAACACCATATATTTT. The encoded protein is CASGTSGNTIYF.

This clonotype was recorded a few times. This rearrangement joins TRBV28 to TRBJ2-3, with 8 bases fitting TRBD2. Per the germline V gene, CDR1 is MDHEN and CDR2 is SYDVKM. After removal of 5 bases from V and 0 bases from J, the junction contained 16 bases not matched to a gene. The CDR3 sequence is 19 residues long. CDR3 sequence: CASSPPPGGRISSTDTQYF. The CDR3 nucleotides are TGTGCCAGCAGTCCCCCCCCGGGCGGGAGGATCTCTAGCACAGATACGCAGTATTTT.

This clonotype has a handful of counts. The rearrangement joins TRBV6-4 to TRBJ2-3; 9 positions agree with TRBD2. The length of the CDR3 is 14 residues. The J segment lost 0 bases and the V segment lost 5 bases, leaving 0 bases of the junction unmatched. Per germline, CDR1 MRHNA and CDR2 SNTAGT. CDR3 nucleotides: TGTGCCAGCAGTACTAGCGGGAGCACAGATACGCAGTATTTT. It codes for CASSTSGSTDTQYF.

The chain joins TRBV4-1 to TRBJ1-1, with D possibly being TRBD1 (6 bases). The V gene's germline CDR1 is MGHRA and CDR2 YSYEKL. V gave up 4 bases and J gave up 1 base, with 13 bases separating them. This CDR3 comprises 15 residues. CDR3 amino acids: CASSPGQNSNTEAFF. The CDR3 nucleotides are TGCGCCAGCAGCCCCGGACAGAATTCGAACACTGAAGCTTTCTTT.

This rearrangement joins TRBV27 to TRBJ1-2; 7 positions match TRBD1. The V gene's germline CDR1 is MNHEY and CDR2 SMNVEV (reference sequence). The CDR3 consists of 15 residues. J lost 2 bases, V lost 5 bases, and 8 bases had no gene match. The CDR3 DNA sequence: TGTGCCAGCAGTCCAGGGGACAGCTTGAACTATGGCTACACCTTC. Its translation is CASSPGDSLNYGYTF.

This clonotype has a handful of counts. This rearrangement joins TRBV5-1 to TRBJ2-2, with D possibly called TRBD1 or TRBD2 (6 bases each). The length of the CDR3 is 16 residues. V was shortened by 0 bases and J by 6 bases, with 15 bases between the two germline ends. The germline V gene has CDR1 SGHRS and CDR2 YFSETQ. For the CDR3, the DNA is TGCGCCAGCAGCTTGGGCTTATTCGGGGGCGCCGGGGAGCTGTTTTTT. Its protein product is CASSLGLFGGAGELFF.